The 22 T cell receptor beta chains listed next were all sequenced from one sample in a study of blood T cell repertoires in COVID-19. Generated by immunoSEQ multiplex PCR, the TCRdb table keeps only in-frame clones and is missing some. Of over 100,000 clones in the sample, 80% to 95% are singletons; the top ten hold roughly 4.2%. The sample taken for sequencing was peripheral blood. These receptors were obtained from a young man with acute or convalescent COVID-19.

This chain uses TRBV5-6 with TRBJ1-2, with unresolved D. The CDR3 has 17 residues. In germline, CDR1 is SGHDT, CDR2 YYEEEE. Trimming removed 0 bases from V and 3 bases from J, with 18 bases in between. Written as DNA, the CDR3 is TGTGCCAGCAGCTTGGGGCCGACGACTGGATATCACTATGGCTACACCTTC. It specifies CASSLGPTTGYHYGYTF.

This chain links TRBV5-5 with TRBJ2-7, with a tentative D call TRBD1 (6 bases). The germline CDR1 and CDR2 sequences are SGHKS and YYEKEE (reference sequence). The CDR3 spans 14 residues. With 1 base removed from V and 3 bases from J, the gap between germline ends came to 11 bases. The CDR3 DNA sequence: TGTGCCAGCAGCTTGAGCAGGGGCCGCTACGAGCAGTACTTC. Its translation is CASSLSRGRYEQYF. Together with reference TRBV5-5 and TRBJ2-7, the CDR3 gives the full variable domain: DAGVTQSPTHLIKTRGQQVTLRCSPISGHKSVSWYQQVLGQGPQFIFQYYEKEERGRGNFPDRFSARQFPNYSSELNVNALLLGDSALYLCASSLSRGRYEQYFGPGTRLTVT.

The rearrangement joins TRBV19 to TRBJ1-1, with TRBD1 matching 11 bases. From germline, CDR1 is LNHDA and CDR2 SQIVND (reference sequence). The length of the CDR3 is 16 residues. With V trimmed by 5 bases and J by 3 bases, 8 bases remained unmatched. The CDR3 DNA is TGTGCCAGTAGTGTCGGACAGGGGGCATGGGACACTGAAGCTTTCTTT. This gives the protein CASSVGQGAWDTEAFF.

The CDR3 is CASSLDLAAATYGGYTF. The DNA of the CDR3 is TGTGCCAGCAGCTTAGATCTTGCGGCAGCTACTTATGGTGGCTACACCTTC. The genes are TRBV11-2 and TRBJ1-2, with no clear D. Germline V gene sequence: CDR1 SGHAT, CDR2 FQNNGV. CDR3 length: 17 residues. The V and J ends lost 0 bases and 7 bases respectively, with 21 bases between them.

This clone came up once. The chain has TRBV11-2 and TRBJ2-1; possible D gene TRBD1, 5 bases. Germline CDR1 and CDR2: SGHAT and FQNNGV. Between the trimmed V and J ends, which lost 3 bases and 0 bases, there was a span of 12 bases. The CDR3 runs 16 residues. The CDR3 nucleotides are TGTGCCAGCAGCTTGAGACAGCCGAGCTCCTACAATGAGCAGTTCTTC. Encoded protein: CASSLRQPSSYNEQFF.

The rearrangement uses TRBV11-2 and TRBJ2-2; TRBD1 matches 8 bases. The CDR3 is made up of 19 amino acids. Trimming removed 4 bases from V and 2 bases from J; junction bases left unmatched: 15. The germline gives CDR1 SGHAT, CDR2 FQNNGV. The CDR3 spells CASSSWTGISYVNTGELFF. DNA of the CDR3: TGTGCCAGCAGCTCCTGGACAGGGATTAGTTATGTCAACACCGGGGAGCTGTTTTTT.

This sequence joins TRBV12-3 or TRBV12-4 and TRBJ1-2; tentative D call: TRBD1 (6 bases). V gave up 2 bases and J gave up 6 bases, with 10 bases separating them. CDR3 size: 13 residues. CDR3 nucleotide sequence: TGTGCCAGCAGTTTAAGGGGGTGGGATGGCTACACCTTC. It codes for CASSLRGWDGYTF.

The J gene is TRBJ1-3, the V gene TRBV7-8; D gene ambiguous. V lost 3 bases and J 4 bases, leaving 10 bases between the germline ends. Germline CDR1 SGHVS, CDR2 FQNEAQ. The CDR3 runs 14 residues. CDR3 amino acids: CASSLIGGGNTIYF. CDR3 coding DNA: TGTGCCAGCAGCTTGATTGGCGGGGGAAACACCATATATTTT.

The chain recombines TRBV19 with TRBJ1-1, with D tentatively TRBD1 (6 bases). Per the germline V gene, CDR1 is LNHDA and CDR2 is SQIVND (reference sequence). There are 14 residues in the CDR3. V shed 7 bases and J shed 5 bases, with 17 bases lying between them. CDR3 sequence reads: CASTLSGVGTEAFF. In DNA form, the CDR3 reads TGTGCCAGTACCCTATCAGGGGTAGGAACTGAAGCTTTCTTT.

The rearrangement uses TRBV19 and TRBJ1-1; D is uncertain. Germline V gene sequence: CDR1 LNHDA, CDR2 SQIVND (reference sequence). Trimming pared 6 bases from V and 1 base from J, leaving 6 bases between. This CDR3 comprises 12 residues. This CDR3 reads CASRIRNTEAFF. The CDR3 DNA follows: TGTGCCAGTAGAATACGGAACACTGAAGCTTTCTTT.

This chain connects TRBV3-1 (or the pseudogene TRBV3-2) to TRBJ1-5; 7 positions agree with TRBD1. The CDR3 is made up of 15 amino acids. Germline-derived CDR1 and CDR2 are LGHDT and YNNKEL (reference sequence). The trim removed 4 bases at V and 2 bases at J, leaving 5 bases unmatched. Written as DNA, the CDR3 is TGTGCCAGCAGCCCCGGGGACAGCGGCAATCAGCCCCAGCATTTT. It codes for CASSPGDSGNQPQHF.

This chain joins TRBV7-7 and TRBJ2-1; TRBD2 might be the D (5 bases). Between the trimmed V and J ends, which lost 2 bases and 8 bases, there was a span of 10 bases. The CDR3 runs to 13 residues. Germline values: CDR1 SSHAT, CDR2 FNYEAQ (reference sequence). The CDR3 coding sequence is TGTGCCAGCAGCTTATCGGGGTCGTATGAGCAGTTCTTC. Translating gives CASSLSGSYEQFF.

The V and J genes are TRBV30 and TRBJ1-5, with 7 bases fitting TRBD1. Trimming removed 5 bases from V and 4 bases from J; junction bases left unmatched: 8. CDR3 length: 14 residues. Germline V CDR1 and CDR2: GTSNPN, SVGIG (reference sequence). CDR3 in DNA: TGTGCCTGGCAAGGAGGGGGCGCGAATCAGCCCCAGCATTTT. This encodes CAWQGGGANQPQHF.

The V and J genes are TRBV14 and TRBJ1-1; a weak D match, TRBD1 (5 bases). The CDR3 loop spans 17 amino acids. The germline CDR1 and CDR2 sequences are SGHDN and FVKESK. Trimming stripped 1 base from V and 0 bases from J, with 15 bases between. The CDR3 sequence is CASSQVPFTGMNTEAFF. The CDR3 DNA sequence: TGTGCCAGCAGCCAAGTCCCGTTCACAGGTATGAACACTGAAGCTTTCTTT.

The DNA of the CDR3 is TGTGCCAGCAGCCCTAGAACAGGGAAGTGGGGCGATGAGCAGTTCTTC. It translates to CASSPRTGKWGDEQFF. V usage is TRBV7-2 and J usage is TRBJ2-1; weak D call: TRBD1 (6 bases). V dropped 5 bases and J dropped 8 bases, with 22 bases sitting between them. This CDR3 has 16 amino acids. CDR1 and CDR2 from the germline V gene are SGHTA and FQGNSA. Full variable domain (missing parts from reference TRBV7-2 and TRBJ2-1): GAGVSQSPSNKVTEKGKDVELRCDPISGHTALYWYRQSLGQGLEFLIYFQGNSAPDKSGLPSDRFSAERTGGSVSTLTIQRTQQEDSAVYLCASSPRTGKWGDEQFFGPGTRLTVL.

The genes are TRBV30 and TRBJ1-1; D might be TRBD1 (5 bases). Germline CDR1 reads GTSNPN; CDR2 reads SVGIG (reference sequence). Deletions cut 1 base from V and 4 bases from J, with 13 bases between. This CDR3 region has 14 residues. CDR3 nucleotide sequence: TGTGCCTGGAGTGACCCCCCCGGGGGCACTGAAGCTTTCTTT. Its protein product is CAWSDPPGGTEAFF. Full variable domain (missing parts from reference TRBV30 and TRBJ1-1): SQTIHQWPATLVQPVGSPLSLECTVEGTSNPNLYWYRQAAGRGLQLLFYSVGIGQISSEVPQNLSASRPQDRQFILSSKKLLLSDSGFYLCAWSDPPGGTEAFFGQGTRLTVV.

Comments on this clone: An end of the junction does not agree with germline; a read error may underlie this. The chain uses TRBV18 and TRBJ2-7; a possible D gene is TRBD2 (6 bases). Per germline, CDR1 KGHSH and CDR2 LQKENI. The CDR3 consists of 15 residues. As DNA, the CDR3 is TGTGCCAGCTCACCGGGCGGGGCGCTCTCCCACGAGCAGTACTTC. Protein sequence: CASSPGGALSHEQYF. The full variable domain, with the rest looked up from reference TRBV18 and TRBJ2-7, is NAGVMQNPRHLVRRRGQEARLRCSPMKGHSHVYWYRQLPEEGLKFMVYLQKENIIDESGMPKERFSAEFPKEGPSILRIQQVVRGDSAAYFCASSPGGALSHEQYFGPGTRLTVT.

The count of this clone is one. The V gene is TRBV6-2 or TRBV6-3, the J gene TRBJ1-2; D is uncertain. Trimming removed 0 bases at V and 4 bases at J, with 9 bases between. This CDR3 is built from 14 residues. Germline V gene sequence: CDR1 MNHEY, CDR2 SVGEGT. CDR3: CASSYSIGSYGYTF. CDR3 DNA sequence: TGTGCCAGCAGTTACTCGATTGGGAGCTATGGCTACACCTTC.

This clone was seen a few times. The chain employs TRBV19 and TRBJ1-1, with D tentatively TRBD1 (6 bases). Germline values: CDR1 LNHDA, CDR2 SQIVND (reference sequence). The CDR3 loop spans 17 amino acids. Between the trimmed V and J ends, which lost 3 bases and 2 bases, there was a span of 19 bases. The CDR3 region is CASSIWEGGRLNTEAFF. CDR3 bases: TGTGCCAGTAGTATTTGGGAGGGGGGTAGACTTAACACTGAAGCTTTCTTT.

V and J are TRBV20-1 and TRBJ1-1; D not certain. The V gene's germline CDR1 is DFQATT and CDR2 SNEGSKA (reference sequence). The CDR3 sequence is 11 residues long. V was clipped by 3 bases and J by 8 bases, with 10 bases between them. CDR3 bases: TGCAGTGCTAGTGGGCCCTTAGAAGCTTTCTTT. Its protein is CSASGPLEAFF.

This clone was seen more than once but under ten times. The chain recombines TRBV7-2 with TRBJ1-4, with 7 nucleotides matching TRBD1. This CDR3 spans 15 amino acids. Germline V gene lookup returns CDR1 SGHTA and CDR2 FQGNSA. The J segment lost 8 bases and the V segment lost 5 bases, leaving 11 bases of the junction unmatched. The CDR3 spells CASSPTGDRREKLFF. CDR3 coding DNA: TGTGCCAGCAGCCCAACAGGGGACCGGCGGGAAAAACTGTTTTTT.

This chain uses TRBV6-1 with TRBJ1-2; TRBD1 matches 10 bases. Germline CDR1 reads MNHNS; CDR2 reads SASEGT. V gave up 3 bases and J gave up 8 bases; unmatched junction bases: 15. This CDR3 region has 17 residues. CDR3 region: CASSDPLGTGVLQGYTF. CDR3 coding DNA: TGTGCCAGCAGTGACCCCCTTGGGACAGGGGTTTTACAGGGCTACACCTTC.